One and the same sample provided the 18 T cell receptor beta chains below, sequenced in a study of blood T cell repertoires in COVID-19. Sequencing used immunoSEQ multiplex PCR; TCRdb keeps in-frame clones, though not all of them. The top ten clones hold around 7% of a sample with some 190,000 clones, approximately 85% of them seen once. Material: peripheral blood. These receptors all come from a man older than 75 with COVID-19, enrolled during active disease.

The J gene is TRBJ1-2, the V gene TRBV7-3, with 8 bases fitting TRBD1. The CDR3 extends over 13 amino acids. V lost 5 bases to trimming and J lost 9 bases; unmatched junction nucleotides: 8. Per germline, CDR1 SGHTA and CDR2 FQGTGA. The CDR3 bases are TGTGCCAGCAGCCAGACGGCAGGGGGCCGCTACACCTTC. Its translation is CASSQTAGGRYTF.

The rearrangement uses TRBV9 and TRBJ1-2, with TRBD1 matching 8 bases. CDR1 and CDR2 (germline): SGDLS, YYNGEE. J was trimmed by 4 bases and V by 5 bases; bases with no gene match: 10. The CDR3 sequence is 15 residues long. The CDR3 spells CASSAGQGESYGYTF. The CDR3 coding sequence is TGTGCCAGCAGTGCCGGACAGGGAGAATCCTATGGCTACACCTTC.

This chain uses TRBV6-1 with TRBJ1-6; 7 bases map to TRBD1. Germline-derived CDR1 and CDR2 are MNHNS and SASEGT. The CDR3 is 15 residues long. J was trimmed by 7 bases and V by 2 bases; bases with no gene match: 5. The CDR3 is CASSEHGQDNSPLHF. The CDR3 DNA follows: TGTGCCAGCAGTGAACATGGACAGGACAATTCACCCCTCCACTTT.

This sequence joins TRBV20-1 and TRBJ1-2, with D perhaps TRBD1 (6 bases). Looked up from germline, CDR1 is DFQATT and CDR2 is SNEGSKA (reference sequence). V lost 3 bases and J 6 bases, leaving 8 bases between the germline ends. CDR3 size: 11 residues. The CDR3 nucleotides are TGCAGTGCTAGTCACAGGGATGGCTACACCTTC. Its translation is CSASHRDGYTF.

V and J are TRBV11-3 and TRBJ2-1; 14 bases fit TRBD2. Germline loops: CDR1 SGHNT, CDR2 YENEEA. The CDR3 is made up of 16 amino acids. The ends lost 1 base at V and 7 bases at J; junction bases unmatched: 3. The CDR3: CASSLGTSGGTNEQFF. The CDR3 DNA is TGTGCCAGCAGCTTAGGGACTAGCGGGGGGACGAATGAGCAGTTCTTC. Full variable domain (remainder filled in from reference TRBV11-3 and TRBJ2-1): EAGVVQSPRYKIIEKKQPVAFWCNPISGHNTLYWYLQNLGQGPELLIRYENEEAVDDSQLPKDRFSAERLKGVDSTLKIQPAELGDSAVYLCASSLGTSGGTNEQFFGPGTRLTVL.

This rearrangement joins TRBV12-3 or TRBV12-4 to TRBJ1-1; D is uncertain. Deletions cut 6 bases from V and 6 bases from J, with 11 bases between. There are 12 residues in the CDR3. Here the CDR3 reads CASSGVGAEAFF. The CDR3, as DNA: TGTGCCAGCAGCGGAGTGGGAGCTGAAGCTTTCTTT.

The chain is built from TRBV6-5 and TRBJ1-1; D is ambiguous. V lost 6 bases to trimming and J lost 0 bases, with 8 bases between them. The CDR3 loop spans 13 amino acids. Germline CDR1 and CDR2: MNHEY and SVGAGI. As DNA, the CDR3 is TGTGCCAGCAGAGCCCCCTTGAACACTGAAGCTTTCTTT. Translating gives CASRAPLNTEAFF.

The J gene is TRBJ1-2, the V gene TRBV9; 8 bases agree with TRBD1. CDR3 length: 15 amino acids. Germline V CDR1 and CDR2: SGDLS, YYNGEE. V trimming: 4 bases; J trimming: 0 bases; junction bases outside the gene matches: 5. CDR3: CASSPRTGPNYGYTF. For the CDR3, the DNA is TGTGCCAGCAGCCCCAGGACAGGGCCTAACTATGGCTACACCTTC. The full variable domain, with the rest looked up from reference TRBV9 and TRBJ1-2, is DSGVTQTPKHLITATGQRVTLRCSPRSGDLSVYWYQQSLDQGLQFLIQYYNGEERAKGNILERFSAQQFPDLHSELNLSSLELGDSALYFCASSPRTGPNYGYTFGSGTRLTVV.

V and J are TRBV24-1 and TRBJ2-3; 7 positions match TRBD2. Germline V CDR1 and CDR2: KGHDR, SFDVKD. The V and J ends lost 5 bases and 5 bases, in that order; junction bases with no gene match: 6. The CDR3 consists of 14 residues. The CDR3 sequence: CATSAPSGVDTQYF. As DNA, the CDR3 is TGTGCCACCAGTGCACCCAGCGGGGTAGATACGCAGTATTTT.

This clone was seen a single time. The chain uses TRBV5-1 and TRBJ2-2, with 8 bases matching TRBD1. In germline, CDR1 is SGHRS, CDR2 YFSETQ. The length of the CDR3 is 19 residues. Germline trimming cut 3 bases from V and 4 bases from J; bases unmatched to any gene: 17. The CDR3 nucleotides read TGCGCCAGCAGCTCTCCCGGGACAGGCCCTAGGGGCGGCACCGGGGAGCTGTTTTTT. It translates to CASSSPGTGPRGGTGELFF.

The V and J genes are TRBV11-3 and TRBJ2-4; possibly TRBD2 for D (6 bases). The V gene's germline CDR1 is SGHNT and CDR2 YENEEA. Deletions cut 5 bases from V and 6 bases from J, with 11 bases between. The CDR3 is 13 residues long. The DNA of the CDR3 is TGTGCCAGCAGCCCCGGGGGTGGAAACATTCAGTACTTC. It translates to CASSPGGGNIQYF.

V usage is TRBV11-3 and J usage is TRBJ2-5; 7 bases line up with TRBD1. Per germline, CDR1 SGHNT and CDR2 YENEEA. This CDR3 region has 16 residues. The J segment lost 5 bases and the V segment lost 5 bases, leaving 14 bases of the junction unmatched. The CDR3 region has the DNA TGTGCCAGCAGCCCCCGGACAGGAAACCAGGCTGAGACCCAGTACTTC. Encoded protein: CASSPRTGNQAETQYF.

Here the CDR3 reads CASTQDRGRGKLFF. CDR3 DNA sequence: TGTGCCAGCACTCAGGACAGGGGGCGAGGAAAACTGTTTTTT. The chain couples TRBV6-5 to TRBJ1-4, with TRBD1 matching 11 bases. CDR3 length: 14 residues. V lost 7 bases, J lost 10 bases, and 8 bases stayed unmatched. The germline V gene has CDR1 MNHEY and CDR2 SVGAGI.

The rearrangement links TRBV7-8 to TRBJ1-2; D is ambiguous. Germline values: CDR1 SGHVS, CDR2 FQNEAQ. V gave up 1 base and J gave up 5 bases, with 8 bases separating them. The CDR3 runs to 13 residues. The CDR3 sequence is CASSLDGSYGYTF. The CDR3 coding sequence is TGTGCCAGCAGCTTAGACGGGAGTTATGGCTACACCTTC. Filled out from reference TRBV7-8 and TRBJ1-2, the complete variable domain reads GAGVSQSPRYKVAKRGQDVALRCDPISGHVSLFWYQQALGQGPEFLTYFQNEAQLDKSGLPSDRFFAERPEGSVSTLKIQRTQQEDSAVYLCASSLDGSYGYTFGSGTRLTVV.

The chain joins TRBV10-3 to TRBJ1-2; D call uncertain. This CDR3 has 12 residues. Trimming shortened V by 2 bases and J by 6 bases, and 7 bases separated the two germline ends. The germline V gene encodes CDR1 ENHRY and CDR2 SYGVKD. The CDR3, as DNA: TGTGCCATCAGTGAGACGGAGGATGGCTACACCTTC. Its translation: CAISETEDGYTF.

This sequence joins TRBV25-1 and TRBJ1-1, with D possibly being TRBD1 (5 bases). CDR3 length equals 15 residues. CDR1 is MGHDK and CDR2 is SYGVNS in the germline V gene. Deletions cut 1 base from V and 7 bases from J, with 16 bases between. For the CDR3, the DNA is TGTGCCAGCAGTGAATCGGGGGGTCCGAGGGGTGAAGCTTTCTTT. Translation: CASSESGGPRGEAFF.

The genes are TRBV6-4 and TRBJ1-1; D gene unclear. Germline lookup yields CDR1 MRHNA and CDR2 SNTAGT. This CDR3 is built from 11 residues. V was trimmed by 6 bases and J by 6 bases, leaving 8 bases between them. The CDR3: CASRGRPEAFF. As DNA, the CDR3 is TGTGCCAGCAGAGGGAGACCTGAAGCTTTCTTT.

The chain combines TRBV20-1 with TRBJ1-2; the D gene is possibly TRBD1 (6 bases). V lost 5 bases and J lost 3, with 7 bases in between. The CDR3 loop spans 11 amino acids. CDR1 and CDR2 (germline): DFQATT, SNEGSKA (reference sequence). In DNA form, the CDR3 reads TGCAGTGCTTACAGGGACTATGGCTACACCTTC. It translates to CSAYRDYGYTF.